The next 25 T cell receptor beta chains were all read from a single sample in a study of neurological immune-mediated disorders. Described time point: longitudinal time-point 2. TCRdb itself ran the 5' RACE reads through MiXCR, one entry per CDR3 protein. The data contain 60,000 to 75,000 distinct CDR3 sequences, roughly 10% of them singletons. The specimen sequenced was PBMCs. The receptors here all came from a man younger than 45 in good health.

There are many counts of this clonotype. V gene TRBV7-8 combines with J gene TRBJ1-6; possibly TRBD1 for D (6 bases). The germline V gene has CDR1 SGHVS and CDR2 FQNEAQ. The CDR3 is made up of 16 amino acids. The V gene lost 5 bases and the J gene lost 13 bases, with 24 bases spanning the gap. The CDR3 sequence is CASSPSQGLTFGPLHF. CDR3 DNA: TGTGCCAGCAGCCCTAGCCAGGGGTTGACCTTCGGTCCCCTCCACTTT.

The table lists this clonotype with many counts. This chain connects TRBV20-1 to TRBJ1-5; D is uncertain. Germline CDR1 DFQATT, CDR2 SNEGSKA (reference sequence). V gave up 6 bases and J gave up 0 bases, with 6 bases separating them. The length of the CDR3 is 12 residues. The CDR3 coding sequence is TGCAGTGCCCGAAATAGCAATCAGCCCCAGCATTTT. Translating it yields CSARNSNQPQHF.

This clonotype was recorded many times. This rearrangement joins TRBV5-5 to TRBJ2-1, with no clear D. CDR1 and CDR2 from the germline V gene are SGHKS and YYEKEE (reference sequence). The CDR3 is made up of 13 amino acids. Trimming cost V 0 bases and J 5 bases, with 6 bases left between them. The CDR3 nucleotides read TGTGCCAGCAGCTTGGTTGGGGACAATGAGCAGTTCTTC. Amino acid sequence: CASSLVGDNEQFF.

This clonotype was recorded many times. The chain couples TRBV7-7 to TRBJ2-7; TRBD2 agrees at 13 bases. The CDR3 spans 15 residues. Germline V lookup: CDR1 SSHAT, CDR2 FNYEAQ (reference sequence). J gave up 2 bases and V 5 bases, and 3 bases lay outside the gene matches. CDR3: CASSPGLAGAYEQYF. As DNA, the CDR3 is TGTGCCAGCAGCCCCGGACTAGCGGGAGCCTACGAGCAGTACTTC.

There are many counts of this clonotype. DNA for the CDR3: TGTGCCAGCTCACCTTCGACAGTCAACAATGAGCAGTTCTTC. It yields the protein CASSPSTVNNEQFF. The chain has TRBV18 and TRBJ2-1, with D possibly matching TRBD1 (5 bases). This CDR3 contains 14 residues. V lost 3 bases and J lost 5, with 11 bases in between. The germline CDR1 and CDR2 sequences are KGHSH and LQKENI.

At least ten counts were recorded for this clonotype. The rearrangement links TRBV5-1 to TRBJ2-7; 7 nucleotides line up with TRBD1. Trimming at V came to 2 bases and at J to 2 bases, leaving 7 bases not matched to a gene. The CDR3 is made up of 15 amino acids. Germline V CDR1 and CDR2: SGHRS, YFSETQ. The CDR3 DNA follows: TGCGCCAGCAGCTTACAGACAGGGAATACCTACGAGCAGTACTTC. Encoded protein: CASSLQTGNTYEQYF.

Concerning this clonotype itself: Relative to the germline gene, one junction end is altered; a read error may explain this. The chain carries TRBV10-3 and TRBJ1-3, with TRBD1 as a possible D gene (5 bases). Germline V gene data show CDR1 as ENHRY and CDR2 as SYGVKD. This CDR3 has 17 residues. The CDR3 region has the DNA TGTTCCATCAGTGAGGTTGGGGGTTCGCAGGCTGGAAACACCATATATTTT. This encodes CSISEVGGSQAGNTIYF.

This clonotype has a count of ten or more. V is TRBV6-1 and J is TRBJ1-4, with D maybe TRBD1 (5 bases). CDR1 is MNHNS, CDR2 SASEGT, per germline. CDR3 size: 11 residues. Trimming pared 2 bases from V and 11 bases from J, leaving 6 bases between. The DNA of the CDR3 is TGTGCCAGCAGTGAATGGGACAAACTGTTTTTT. Translating gives CASSEWDKLFF.

The chain couples TRBV2 to TRBJ2-3; 9 bases line up with TRBD2. Trimming cost V 6 bases and J 2 bases; bases outside gene matches: 9. This CDR3 is 16 amino acids long. The V gene's germline CDR1 is SNHLY and CDR2 FYNNEI. CDR3 amino acids: CASRGLRTSVTDTQYF. The CDR3 DNA sequence: TGTGCCAGCAGGGGGTTGAGGACTAGCGTCACAGATACGCAGTATTTT.

This clonotype was found many times. The chain recombines TRBV5-1 with TRBJ1-4, with D possibly TRBD1 on 6 matching bases. Trimming pared 4 bases from V and 5 bases from J, leaving 12 bases between. Germline-derived CDR1 and CDR2 are SGHRS and YFSETQ. The CDR3 is 14 residues long. CDR3 sequence (DNA): TGCGCCAGCAGCCCCGGGGGGGGCAATGAAAAACTGTTTTTT. Encoded protein: CASSPGGGNEKLFF.

For this clonotype: This may arise from a read error, as a much more abundant clone is one base away. The chain combines TRBV20-1 with TRBJ2-2, with D maybe TRBD1 (6 bases). CDR1 DFQATT and CDR2 SNEGSKA come from the germline V gene (reference sequence). This CDR3 has 15 amino acids. This CDR3 reads CSAGIGTGSTGERFF. CDR3 bases: TGCAGTGCTGGGATCGGAACAGGGTCCACCGGGGAGCGGTTTTTT.

This clonotype was detected many times. The chain recombines TRBV7-3 with TRBJ2-1; 8 bases are a match to TRBD2. V lost 3 bases and J lost 8; bases outside the gene matches: 9. The CDR3 has 15 amino acids. Looked up from germline, CDR1 is SGHTA and CDR2 is FQGTGA. CDR3 DNA: TGTGCCAGCAGCTTGAGTAGCGGGACGGAGCATGAGCAGTTCTTC. Translation: CASSLSSGTEHEQFF.

This clonotype was observed many times. V gene TRBV12-3 or TRBV12-4 combines with J gene TRBJ2-7; TRBD2 matches 9 bases. The CDR3 contains 18 residues. Germline trimming cut 0 bases from V and 6 bases from J; bases unmatched to any gene: 15. DNA of the CDR3: TGTGCCAGCAGTTTAGCGGGGGTTGGTAGCGGGAGATCGGGCGAGCAGTACTTC. It codes for CASSLAGVGSGRSGEQYF.

Remarks on this clonotype: An end of the junction differs from the germline gene, which may be a read error. The chain has TRBV7-9 and TRBJ2-7; either TRBD1 or TRBD2 may fit D (5 bases each). CDR1 and CDR2 from the germline V gene are SEHNR and FQNEAQ (reference sequence). The CDR3 length is 14 residues. The CDR3 bases are TGTGCCAGCAGCTTCGCAGGGAGCTCCTACGATCAGTACTTC. It yields the protein CASSFAGSSYDQYF.

This clonotype was observed at least ten times. The J gene is TRBJ1-1, the V gene TRBV5-5; TRBD1 aligns across 11 bases. With V trimmed by 0 bases and J by 5 bases, 3 bases remained unmatched. The CDR3 contains 15 residues. Germline-derived CDR1 and CDR2 are SGHKS and YYEKEE (reference sequence). DNA of the CDR3: TGTGCCAGCAGCTTGGGGACAGGGGGCTGGACTGAAGCTTTCTTT. Protein sequence: CASSLGTGGWTEAFF.

This clonotype was counted at least ten times. J is TRBJ2-7 and V is TRBV20-1; D not certain. CDR3 length equals 14 residues. Trimming stripped 4 bases from V and 1 base from J, with 14 bases between. Germline CDR1 and CDR2: DFQATT and SNEGSKA (reference sequence). The CDR3 loop is CSATLGSGSYEQYF. The CDR3 nucleotides read TGCAGTGCTACCTTGGGGTCCGGGTCCTACGAGCAGTACTTC.

This clonotype occurred many times. This sequence joins TRBV7-2 and TRBJ2-7; the D gene could be TRBD1 or TRBD2 (6 bases each). V dropped 1 base and J dropped 5 bases, with 9 bases sitting between them. Germline-derived CDR1 and CDR2 are SGHTA and FQGNSA. This CDR3 has 13 residues. CDR3 sequence: CASSLGGANEQYF. In nucleotides, the CDR3 is TGTGCCAGCAGCTTAGGGGGGGCGAACGAGCAGTACTTC.

This clonotype was found many times. The chain couples TRBV5-1 to TRBJ2-2; no clear D gene. The germline gives CDR1 SGHRS, CDR2 YFSETQ. Between the trimmed V and J ends, which lost 0 bases and 6 bases, there was a span of 15 bases. This CDR3 contains 16 residues. Written as DNA, the CDR3 is TGCGCCAGCAGCTTGGTACAGTACGAAAGGGCCGGGGAGCTGTTTTTT. Its translation: CASSLVQYERAGELFF.

This clonotype showed up many times. The rearrangement joins TRBV5-6 to TRBJ2-5; D uncertain. This CDR3 is built from 14 residues. Trimming cost V 3 bases and J 2 bases, with 11 bases left between them. Looked up from germline, CDR1 is SGHDT and CDR2 is YYEEEE. The CDR3 here is CASSSRGWQETQYF. The CDR3 DNA follows: TGTGCCAGCAGCTCTAGAGGATGGCAAGAGACCCAGTACTTC.

This clonotype has ten or more counts. This rearrangement joins TRBV27 to TRBJ2-3; 10 nucleotides line up with TRBD1. Unmatched junction bases numbered 10, after V lost 7 bases and J lost 0 bases. Per germline, CDR1 MNHEY and CDR2 SMNVEV (reference sequence). The CDR3 covers 17 residues. The CDR3 DNA is TGTGCCAGCAACTCAAGACAGGGGGCTAGTAGCACAGATACGCAGTATTTT. Amino acids: CASNSRQGASSTDTQYF.

This clonotype appeared many times. This chain uses TRBV20-1 with TRBJ2-7, with D possibly TRBD2 on 5 matching bases. CDR3 length equals 14 residues. CDR1 DFQATT and CDR2 SNEGSKA come from the germline V gene (reference sequence). With 6 bases removed from V and 3 bases from J, the gap between germline ends came to 18 bases. The CDR3, as DNA: TGCAGTGCCCCGTTGGGCGGAGGCAACTACGAGCAGTACTTC. Amino acids: CSAPLGGGNYEQYF.

This clonotype was detected many times. The gene calls are TRBV20-1 and TRBJ2-1; 7 bases are shared with TRBD2. The trim removed 0 bases at V and 6 bases at J, leaving 11 bases unmatched. The CDR3 spans 16 residues. CDR1 is DFQATT and CDR2 is SNEGSKA in the germline V gene (reference sequence). This CDR3 is CSARDGGRVVGNEQFF. For the CDR3, the DNA is TGCAGTGCTAGAGATGGCGGGAGAGTTGTGGGCAATGAGCAGTTCTTC.

This clonotype was seen ten or more times. The chain recombines TRBV27 with TRBJ2-7, with TRBD1 as a possible D gene (5 bases). Between the trimmed V and J ends, which lost 5 bases and 2 bases, there was a span of 16 bases. This CDR3 is built from 15 residues. Germline CDR1 reads MNHEY; CDR2 reads SMNVEV (reference sequence). DNA of the CDR3: TGTGCCAGCAGTGCACCCGGACACATAGCCTACGAGCAGTACTTC. Encoded protein: CASSAPGHIAYEQYF.

This clonotype was observed at least ten times. The V call is TRBV20-1, the J call TRBJ2-7; 16 positions match TRBD2. The CDR3 loop spans 17 amino acids. Germline V lookup: CDR1 DFQATT, CDR2 SNEGSKA (reference sequence). J was trimmed by 1 base and V by 4 bases; bases with no gene match: 7. The DNA of the CDR3 is TGCAGTGCTACGGGACTAGCGGGAGGGTACAGGTCCTACGAGCAGTACTTC. Translated: CSATGLAGGYRSYEQYF.

At least ten counts were recorded for this clonotype. V is TRBV27 and J is TRBJ1-1; 9 bases are shared with TRBD1. Germline V gene data show CDR1 as MNHEY and CDR2 as SMNVEV (reference sequence). The CDR3 sequence is 15 residues long. With V trimmed by 7 bases and J by 6 bases, 12 bases remained unmatched. CDR3 coding DNA: TGTGCCAGCACCCCAAGGCCCGGGACAGGGTCTGAAGCTTTCTTT. Protein product: CASTPRPGTGSEAFF.